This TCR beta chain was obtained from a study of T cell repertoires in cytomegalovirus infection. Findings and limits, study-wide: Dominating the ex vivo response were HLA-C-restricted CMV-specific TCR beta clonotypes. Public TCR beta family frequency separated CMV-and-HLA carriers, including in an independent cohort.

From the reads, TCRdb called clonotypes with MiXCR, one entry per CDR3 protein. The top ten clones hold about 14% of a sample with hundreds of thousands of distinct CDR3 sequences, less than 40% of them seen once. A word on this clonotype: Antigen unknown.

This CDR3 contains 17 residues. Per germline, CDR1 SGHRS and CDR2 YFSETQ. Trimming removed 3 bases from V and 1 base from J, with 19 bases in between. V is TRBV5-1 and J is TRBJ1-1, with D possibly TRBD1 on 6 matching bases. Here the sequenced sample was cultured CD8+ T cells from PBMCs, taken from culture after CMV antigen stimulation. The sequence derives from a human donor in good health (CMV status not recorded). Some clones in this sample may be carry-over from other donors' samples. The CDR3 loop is CASSSPRGQTGNTEAFF. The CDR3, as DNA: TGCGCCAGCAGCTCTCCCAGGGGCCAAACGGGGAACACTGAAGCTTTCTTT. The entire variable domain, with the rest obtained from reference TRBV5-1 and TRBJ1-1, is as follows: KAGVTQTPRYLIKTRGQQVTLSCSPISGHRSVSWYQQTPGQGLQFLFEYFSETQRNKGNFPGRFSGRQFSNSRSEMNVSTLELGDSALYLCASSSPRGQTGNTEAFFGQGTRLTVV.